This T cell receptor (beta chain) was retrieved from a study of shared clonotypes between healthy human individuals. At the level of the study: Donors, aged 18 to 49, were a couple of women and a few men.

Germline V gene lookup returns CDR1 SEHNR and CDR2 FQNEAQ (reference sequence). Trimming removed 3 bases at V and 2 bases at J, with 11 bases between. The CDR3 loop spans 14 amino acids. Sequenced by immunoSEQ multiplex PCR; TCRdb stores in-frame clones only, minus some. In the table there are approximately 2,300,000 clones, around 93% of which are singletons. This chain joins TRBV7-9 and TRBJ2-7; D unresolved. The sequencing input was naive CD4+ T cells from PBMCs. Subset meaning: CD45RA+ positively selected. This receptor was taken from a man aged 18 to 35 in good health. Some clones in this sample may be carry-over from other donors' samples. The CDR3 DNA reads as TGTGCCAGCAGCTTTTTGGACGGAGCCTACGAGCAGTACTTC. Translating gives CASSFLDGAYEQYF.